Listed below are T cell receptor beta chains from one sample, sequenced in a study of T cells in Graves' hyperthyroidism and ophthalmopathy. TCRdb itself ran the multiplex PCR reads through MiXCR, one entry per CDR3 protein. The sample consists of some 350,000 distinct CDR3 sequences, roughly 19% of them appearing once. Sequencing was performed on blood. The receptors derive from a woman in her late teens or twenties with Graves' hyperthyroidism. Each CDR3 is given with its conserved first and last residue. Each record gives: clone size, J gene, D gene, V gene, CDR3 protein, CDR3 DNA. D genes are given only for firm matches. Only some rows state a clone size, as once, few, many or a class for expanded clones.

>many|TRBJ2-5|NA|TRBV15
CATSRSGRIQETQYF
TGTGCCACCAGCCGGTCGGGACGGATCCAAGAGACCCAGTACTTC
>many|TRBJ2-7|NA|TRBV11-2
CASSLGTVMNEQYF
TGTGCCAGCAGCTTAGGGACAGTGATGAACGAGCAGTACTTC
>many|TRBJ1-5|NA|TRBV6-1
CASREGSNQPQHF
TGTGCCAGCAGAGAGGGTAGCAATCAGCCCCAGCATTTT
>many|TRBJ1-1|NA|TRBV25-1
CASSEYRGRNTEAFF
TGTGCCAGCAGTGAATACCGGGGAAGGAACACTGAAGCTTTCTTT
>many|TRBJ2-7|NA|TRBV12-3/TRBV12-4
CASSLRTVDFYEQYF
TGTGCCAGCAGTTTAAGGACTGTTGATTTCTACGAGCAGTACTTC
>NA|TRBJ2-2|NA|TRBV29-1
CSVGQNANTGELFF
TGCAGCGTGGGACAAAACGCGAACACCGGGGAGCTGTTTTTT
>NA|TRBJ2-2|NA|TRBV6-1
CASSEAEAGHGLFF
TGTGCCAGCAGTGAAGCGGAGGCGGGTCATGGGCTGTTTTTT
>many|TRBJ1-1|TRBD1|TRBV6-1
CASRRTGNTEAFF
TGTGCCAGCAGGCGGACAGGAAACACTGAAGCTTTCTTT
>many|TRBJ1-1|TRBD1|TRBV6-2/TRBV6-3
CASGDRRNTEAFF
TGTGCCAGCGGGGACAGAAGGAACACTGAAGCTTTCTTT
>many|TRBJ2-7|TRBD2|TRBV20-1
CSALSGGSSAYEQYF
TGCAGTGCTCTGAGCGGGGGGTCTTCCGCCTACGAGCAGTACTTC
>many|TRBJ2-4|NA|TRBV27
CASSLIGRAKNIQYF
TGTGCCAGCAGTTTAATCGGACGGGCCAAAAACATTCAGTACTTC
>many|TRBJ2-5|TRBD1|TRBV6-2/TRBV6-3
CASSSDRSQETQYF
TGTGCCAGCAGTTCGGACAGGAGCCAAGAGACCCAGTACTTC
>many|TRBJ2-7|NA|TRBV28
CASHSRGEQYF
TGTGCCAGCCACTCCCGGGGCGAGCAGTACTTC
>few|TRBJ2-5|TRBD2|TRBV12-3/TRBV12-4
CASSSLTSGEETQYF
TGTGCCAGCAGTTCCTTGACTAGCGGGGAGGAGACCCAGTACTTC
>many|TRBJ1-2|TRBD1|TRBV30
CAWHRQGGFGYTF
TGTGCCTGGCACCGACAGGGTGGTTTTGGCTACACCTTC
>many|TRBJ2-5|NA|TRBV24-1
CATSDGSDQETQYF
TGTGCCACCAGTGATGGGTCCGACCAAGAGACCCAGTACTTC
>many|TRBJ2-7|NA|TRBV7-3
CASSPGAWGEGYEQYF
TGTGCCAGCAGCCCAGGGGCATGGGGCGAGGGTTACGAGCAGTACTTC
>many|TRBJ1-2|NA|TRBV12-3/TRBV12-4
CASSLVIRGLYGYTF
TGTGCCAGCAGTTTAGTCATCAGGGGCCTCTATGGCTACACCTTC
>few|TRBJ1-1|NA|TRBV18
CASSRETDGEAFF
TGTGCCAGCTCACGCGAGACGGATGGAGAAGCTTTCTTT
>few|TRBJ2-7|TRBD1|TRBV30
CAWETGQGAGEQYF
TGTGCCTGGGAAACGGGACAGGGGGCAGGCGAGCAGTACTTC
>NA|TRBJ2-1|TRBD1|TRBV5-1
CASSQDRVGYNEQFF
TGCGCCAGCAGCCAGGACAGGGTCGGCTACAATGAGCAGTTCTTC
>NA|TRBJ2-5|NA|TRBV2
CASSAGVAETQYF
TGTGCCAGCAGCGCAGGGGTAGCAGAGACCCAGTACTTC
>NA|TRBJ2-5|NA|TRBV5-8
CASSLITQYF
TGTGCCAGCAGCTTAATCACCCAGTACTTC
>many|TRBJ2-6|NA|TRBV6-1
CASSEFSGGANVLTF
TGTGCCAGCAGTGAATTTTCGGGGGGGGCCAACGTCCTGACTTTC
>NA|TRBJ1-3|NA|TRBV9
CASSSGLISGNTIYF
TGTGCCAGCAGCTCCGGACTTATCTCTGGAAACACCATATATTTT
>many|TRBJ2-5|TRBD2|TRBV7-3
CASSSSGGAGETQYF
TGTGCCAGCAGTTCTAGCGGGGGGGCGGGAGAGACCCAGTACTTC
>many|TRBJ2-2|NA|TRBV6-1
CASGGQNTGELFF
TGTGCCAGCGGTGGACAGAACACCGGGGAGCTGTTTTTT
>few|TRBJ1-1|NA|TRBV18
CASSPPGLGSFTEAFF
TGTGCCAGCTCACCACCGGGGCTGGGCTCGTTCACTGAAGCTTTCTTT
>NA|TRBJ2-5|NA|TRBV3-1
CASSQETGETQYF
TGTGCCAGCAGCCAAGAGACCGGAGAGACCCAGTACTTC